These 19 T cell receptor beta chains share one sample of origin, sequenced in a study of a mutant IDH1 vaccine in newly diagnosed glioma. Produced via immunoSEQ multiplex PCR; TCRdb's table is partial and in-frame only. The sample lists 110,000 or so clones, 90% occurring once. These receptors have no identified antigens. Indicated time point: week 11, during vaccination. Every single dose of the vaccine, 300 ug of mutant IDH1 20-mer peptide, came with topical imiquimod. This sample comprised PBMCs, obtained from a glioma patient whose treatment included an IDH1 peptide vaccine. The receptor source for this set is a woman aged 50 to 60 with glioma.

The rearrangement uses TRBV5-1 and TRBJ2-7; TRBD1 aligns across 8 bases. Trimming removed 4 bases from V and 7 bases from J; junction bases left unmatched: 10. Germline assignment: CDR1 SGHRS and CDR2 YFSETQ. The CDR3 extends over 14 amino acids. In DNA form, the CDR3 reads TGCGCCAGCAGCCTGGGGGACAGGCTGGAGGAGCAGTACTTC. Protein: CASSLGDRLEEQYF.

The rearrangement joins TRBV27 to TRBJ2-3, with 9 bases that match TRBD2. J gave up 2 bases and V 5 bases, and 11 bases lay outside the gene matches. CDR3 size: 17 residues. The germline gives CDR1 MNHEY, CDR2 SMNVEV (reference sequence). The CDR3 is CASSPGLAGLYTDTQYF. The CDR3 nucleotides read TGTGCCAGCAGTCCCGGGCTAGCGGGGCTGTACACAGATACGCAGTATTTT.

This chain connects TRBV5-4 to TRBJ2-1; 9 bases fit TRBD1. Germline CDR1 reads SGHNT; CDR2 reads YYREEE (reference sequence). The CDR3 length is 15 residues. V was pared by 3 bases and J by 4 bases, with 5 bases of the junction left unmatched. The CDR3 DNA reads as TGTGCCAGCAGCTCCCGGGACAGGGTATACAATGAGCAGTTCTTC. Encoded protein: CASSSRDRVYNEQFF.

The chain is built from TRBV7-9 and TRBJ2-3; 11 positions match TRBD2. V was pared by 8 bases and J by 2 bases, with 12 bases of the junction left unmatched. The CDR3 has 17 residues. From germline, CDR1 is SEHNR and CDR2 FQNEAQ (reference sequence). CDR3 nucleotides: TGTGCCAGCGGGGCTTATAGCGGGAGGGGGGCCACAGATACGCAGTATTTT. It codes for CASGAYSGRGATDTQYF.

This clone has just one count. V is TRBV11-2 and J is TRBJ1-3, with D tentatively TRBD1 (6 bases). Deletions cut 5 bases from V and 0 bases from J, with 11 bases between. Germline CDR1 and CDR2: SGHAT and FQNNGV. The CDR3 extends over 15 amino acids. The CDR3 coding sequence is TGTGCCAGCAGCGGTACAGGGTCCTCTGGAAACACCATATATTTT. Translating gives CASSGTGSSGNTIYF.

The chain links TRBV6-1 to TRBJ1-1; 8 bases align to TRBD1. V shed 5 bases and J 0 bases; nucleotides not matched to a gene: 5. This CDR3 spans 15 amino acids. Germline V gene sequence: CDR1 MNHNS, CDR2 SASEGT. This chain's CDR3 is CASSPRTGLNTEAFF. CDR3 DNA sequence: TGTGCCAGCAGTCCTCGGACAGGGCTGAACACTGAAGCTTTCTTT.

About this clone itself: One end of the junction fails to match germline, which may point to a read error. V and J are TRBV6-1 and TRBJ1-2; no reliable D call. Germline V gene lookup returns CDR1 MNHNS and CDR2 SASEGT. The CDR3 extends over 11 amino acids. The CDR3 nucleotides read TGTGCCAGCAGTGAAGAGGTCCTAAGGAACTTC. Its protein is CASSEEVLRNF.

The chain uses TRBV7-9 and TRBJ2-7; D uncertain. The CDR3 is 14 residues long. V gave up 5 bases and J gave up 0 bases, with 11 bases separating them. The germline V gene encodes CDR1 SEHNR and CDR2 FQNEAQ (reference sequence). In nucleotides, the CDR3 is TGTGCCAGCAGCCCCTGGGGAAGCTCCTACGAGCAGTACTTC. The encoded protein is CASSPWGSSYEQYF.

V and J are TRBV7-8 and TRBJ1-1; D unclear. V was pared by 5 bases and J by 3 bases, with 10 bases between. This CDR3 is 13 amino acids long. Germline loops: CDR1 SGHVS, CDR2 FQNEAQ. CDR3 protein: CASSPRIYTEAFF. CDR3 bases: TGTGCCAGCAGCCCCCGTATTTACACTGAAGCTTTCTTT.

The chain uses TRBV6-1 and TRBJ1-3; tentatively, D is TRBD1 (6 bases). Germline V gene data show CDR1 as MNHNS and CDR2 as SASEGT. The CDR3 is 14 residues long. V dropped 4 bases and J dropped 1 base, with 8 bases sitting between them. CDR3 nucleotides: TGTGCCAGCAGTGTTACAGGGTCTGGAAACACCATATATTTT. It codes for CASSVTGSGNTIYF.

The gene calls are TRBV5-6 and TRBJ2-7; no firm D call. V was shortened by 4 bases and J by 7 bases, with 12 bases between the two germline ends. The CDR3 contains 12 residues. Germline assignment: CDR1 SGHDT and CDR2 YYEEEE. As DNA, the CDR3 is TGTGCCAGCAGCCCTCTGATTGGGGAGCAGTACTTC. It encodes CASSPLIGEQYF.

This chain joins TRBV2 and TRBJ2-2; no reliable D call. Trimming cost V 6 bases and J 6 bases, with 5 bases left between them. Germline loops: CDR1 SNHLY, CDR2 FYNNEI. The CDR3 has 11 amino acids. The CDR3 DNA follows: TGTGCCAGCAGGGGTGCCGGGGAGCTGTTTTTT. Translating it yields CASRGAGELFF.

This chain joins TRBV11-2 and TRBJ2-7; unclear D gene. CDR3 length: 12 amino acids. The germline V and J ends were trimmed by 5 bases and 6 bases, with 11 bases remaining between them. Germline CDR1 SGHAT, CDR2 FQNNGV. The CDR3 reads CASSAPPGEQYF. DNA for the CDR3: TGTGCCAGCAGCGCCCCTCCCGGCGAGCAGTACTTC.

The J gene is TRBJ1-1, the V gene TRBV19; D is unresolved. The V end was cut by 5 bases, the J end by 3 bases, with 7 bases between. The CDR3 consists of 12 residues. CDR1 and CDR2 (germline): LNHDA, SQIVND (reference sequence). CDR3 in amino acids: CASSWGYTEAFF. CDR3 DNA: TGTGCCAGTAGTTGGGGATACACTGAAGCTTTCTTT.

The chain recombines TRBV9 with TRBJ2-3; TRBD2 matches at 11 bases. CDR1 is SGDLS, CDR2 YYNGEE, per germline. After removal of 3 bases from V and 2 bases from J, the junction contained 8 bases not matched to a gene. The CDR3 has 17 amino acids. CDR3 bases: TGTGCCAGCAGCGCACATGGGACTAGCGGAACCACAGATACGCAGTATTTT. Translated: CASSAHGTSGTTDTQYF.

The gene calls are TRBV27 and TRBJ1-5, with D tentatively TRBD1 (5 bases). The V and J ends lost 3 bases and 2 bases respectively, with 11 bases between them. Germline V gene lookup returns CDR1 MNHEY and CDR2 SMNVEV (reference sequence). The CDR3 totals 15 residues. The CDR3 DNA reads as TGTGCCAGCAGTTTGACCAGGGCTCGCAATCAGCCCCAGCATTTT. Its protein is CASSLTRARNQPQHF.

The chain is built from TRBV10-3 and TRBJ2-7; D is perhaps TRBD1 or TRBD2 (6 bases each). Germline CDR1 ENHRY, CDR2 SYGVKD. This CDR3 contains 14 residues. The V end lost 8 bases, the J end lost 2 bases, and 16 bases lay between the germline ends. Written as DNA, the CDR3 is TGTGCCATCGGGGGGACAAGGGTCCCCTACGAGCAGTACTTC. Its protein product is CAIGGTRVPYEQYF.

V gene TRBV11-2 combines with J gene TRBJ1-1; TRBD1 matches 9 bases. J lost 6 bases, V lost 4 bases, and 15 bases had no gene match. Germline loops: CDR1 SGHAT, CDR2 FQNNGV. The CDR3 loop spans 17 amino acids. The DNA of the CDR3 is TGTGCCAGCAGCTCAGGACAGGGGAGCGTGGTGGTACCTGAAGCTTTCTTT. This codes for CASSSGQGSVVVPEAFF.

This clone occurred a few times. The chain combines TRBV11-2 with TRBJ1-1, with 9 bases identical to TRBD1. The CDR3 covers 15 residues. Germline-derived CDR1 and CDR2 are SGHAT and FQNNGV. The V segment lost 4 bases and the J segment 3 bases; nucleotides outside the gene matches: 6. The CDR3 DNA reads as TGTGCCAGCAGCTCCGTCAGGACAGGGGACACTGAAGCTTTCTTT. Translating it yields CASSSVRTGDTEAFF.